These T cell receptor beta chains were read from a single sample in a study of T cell responses to AZD1222 COVID-19 vaccine. Repertoires were generated with immunoSEQ multiplex PCR, while TCRdb's copy carries only in-frame clones and drops some. The profile shows approximately 120,000 clones, about 87% of them singletons. Sample: peripheral blood, taken 28 days after the second AZD1222 dose. These receptors came from an adult who received the AZD1222 COVID-19 vaccine. The CDR3 runs from the conserved cysteine through the conserved F or W. Not every row has a clone size; where given, it reads once, few, many or a size class.

TRBJ1-1,17,-,TRBV7-8,CASSTRAQGSMNTEAFF
TRBJ1-6,15,-,TRBV7-2,CASSYQGLNNSPLHF
TRBJ2-7,14,-,TRBV5-1,CASSLSRTSYEQYF
TRBJ1-2,15,-,TRBV5-6,CASSPGTYPNYGYTF
TRBJ2-5,18,-,TRBV18,CASSPSSGIHPRGETQYF
TRBJ2-5,16,few,TRBV4-2,CASSHPASGTVATQYF
TRBJ1-1,13,once,TRBV30,CAWTLTGNAEAFF
TRBJ1-1,15,-,TRBV6-5,CASSYSANLNTEAFF
TRBJ2-7,15,once,TRBV3-1/TRBV3-2,CASSETSGGAYEQYF
TRBJ2-1,14,-,TRBV29-1,CSVVNGQGYNEQFF
TRBJ2-6,15,-,TRBV14,CASSPRGAGANVLTF
TRBJ1-2,14,-,TRBV7-9,CASSLKQETYGYTF
TRBJ2-1,13,once,TRBV27,CASRLDSYNEQFF
TRBJ2-6,15,few,TRBV2,CARSPGNSGANVLTF
TRBJ1-5,14,-,TRBV7-2,CASSFGSGYQPQHF
TRBJ2-2,14,-,TRBV7-3,CASSNGGNTGELFF
TRBJ2-7,13,-,TRBV6-5,CASMTTVIYEQYF
TRBJ1-1,13,-,TRBV7-9,CASSLGLSDEAFF
TRBJ2-1,16,-,TRBV6-2/TRBV6-3,CASSYSPSGRLNEQFF
TRBJ2-1,16,-,TRBV19,CASSLQQGFTANEQFF
TRBJ1-2,15,once,TRBV7-3,CASSLIRITNYGYTF
TRBJ1-2,14,-,TRBV11-2,CASSLVGRGGGYTF
TRBJ2-7,15,-,TRBV27,CASSYRPGQGYEQYF
TRBJ1-2,17,-,TRBV4-3,CASSQGPLGGAMNGYTF
TRBJ2-1,17,-,TRBV4-3,CASSHPRLAGGMGEQFF
TRBJ2-3,13,-,TRBV29-1,CSAGRLGRDTQYF
TRBJ2-3,17,-,TRBV7-6,CASSLSPKQGPTDTQYF
TRBJ1-1,14,-,TRBV6-2/TRBV6-3,CASSYGTGDTEAFF
TRBJ2-2,16,-,TRBV9,CASSAGDRGPFGELFF
TRBJ2-7,16,-,TRBV6-5,CASSWSLAGSSYEQYF
TRBJ2-1,11,-,TRBV12-3/TRBV12-4,CASSWINEQFF
TRBJ1-2,14,-,TRBV19,CASSIPGQNYGYTF
TRBJ2-1,19,-,TRBV7-9,CASSPEGRLAGGLGHEQFF
TRBJ2-2,17,-,TRBV7-2,CASSHGGRGLATGELFF
TRBJ2-3,16,-,TRBV9,CASSETSGRFSDTQYF
TRBJ2-2,16,few,TRBV7-9,CASSLTRQVATGELFF
TRBJ1-6,12,-,TRBV27,CASSLYNSPLHF
TRBJ2-7,14,-,TRBV11-2,CASSLIGGAYEQYF
TRBJ1-1,17,-,TRBV7-9,CASSSRGRGPFNTEAFF
TRBJ2-7,14,-,TRBV5-1,CASSLSGIKNEQYF
TRBJ2-2,14,-,TRBV18,CASSPEVATGELFF
TRBJ2-3,12,-,TRBV7-9,CASSLRTDTQYF
TRBJ2-5,15,-,TRBV18,CASSPGLLRSETQYF